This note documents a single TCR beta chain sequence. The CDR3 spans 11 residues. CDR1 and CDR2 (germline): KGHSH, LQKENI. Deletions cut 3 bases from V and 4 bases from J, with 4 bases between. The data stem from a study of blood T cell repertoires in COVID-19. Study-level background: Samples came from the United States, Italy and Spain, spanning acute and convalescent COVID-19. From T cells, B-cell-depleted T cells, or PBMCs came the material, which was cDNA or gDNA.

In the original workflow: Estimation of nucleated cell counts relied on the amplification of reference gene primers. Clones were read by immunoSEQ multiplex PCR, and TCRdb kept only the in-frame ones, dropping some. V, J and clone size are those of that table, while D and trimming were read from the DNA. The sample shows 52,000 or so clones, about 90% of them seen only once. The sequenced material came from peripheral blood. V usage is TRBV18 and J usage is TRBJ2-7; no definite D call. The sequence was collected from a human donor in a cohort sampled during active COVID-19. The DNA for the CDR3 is TGTGCCAGCTCACCCGAGTACGAGCAGTACTTC. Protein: CASSPEYEQYF.